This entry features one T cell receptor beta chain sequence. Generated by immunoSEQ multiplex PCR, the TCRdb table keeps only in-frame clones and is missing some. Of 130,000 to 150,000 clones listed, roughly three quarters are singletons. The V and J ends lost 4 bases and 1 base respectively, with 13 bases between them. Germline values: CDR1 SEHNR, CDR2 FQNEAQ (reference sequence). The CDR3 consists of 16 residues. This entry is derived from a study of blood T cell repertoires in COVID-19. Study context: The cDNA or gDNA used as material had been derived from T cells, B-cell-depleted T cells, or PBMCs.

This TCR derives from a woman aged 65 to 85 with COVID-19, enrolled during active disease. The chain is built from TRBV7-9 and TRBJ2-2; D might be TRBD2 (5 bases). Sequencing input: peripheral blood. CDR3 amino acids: CASSSPPGLNTGELFF. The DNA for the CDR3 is TGTGCCAGCAGCTCACCGCCCGGACTGAACACCGGGGAGCTGTTTTTT. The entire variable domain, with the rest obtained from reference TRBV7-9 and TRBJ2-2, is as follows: DTGVSQNPRHKITKRGQNVTFRCDPISEHNRLYWYRQTLGQGPEFLTYFQNEAQLEKSRLLSDRFSAERPKGSFSTLEIQRTEQGDSAMYLCASSSPPGLNTGELFFGEGSRLTVL.